These 9 T cell receptor beta chains were sequenced from one sample in a study of blood T cell repertoires in COVID-19. Sequencing used immunoSEQ multiplex PCR; TCRdb keeps in-frame clones, though not all of them. The sample lists about 140,000 clones; about 87% were seen once. The sequenced sample consisted of peripheral blood. These receptors were collected from a woman aged 80 or older with acute or convalescent COVID-19.

The CDR3 loop reads CASSLAAVENTEAFF. The CDR3, as DNA: TGTGCCAGCAGCTTGGCTGCGGTCGAGAACACTGAAGCTTTCTTT. The rearrangement joins TRBV13 to TRBJ1-1; no clear D. CDR1 is PRHDT and CDR2 is FYEKMQ in the germline V gene (reference sequence). This CDR3 contains 15 residues. V dropped 3 bases and J dropped 1 base, with 12 bases sitting between them.

The CDR3 reads CASSHGQGNYGYTF. CDR3 nucleotides: TGTGCCAGCAGCCACGGACAGGGGAACTATGGCTACACCTTC. The V and J genes are TRBV3-1 (or the pseudogene TRBV3-2) and TRBJ1-2; TRBD1 aligns across 9 bases. The CDR3 is made up of 14 amino acids. Trimming cost V 3 bases and J 2 bases; bases outside gene matches: 1. Germline V gene sequence: CDR1 LGHDT, CDR2 YNNKEL (reference sequence).

This chain uses TRBV20-1 with TRBJ1-1, with 10 bases lining up with TRBD1. The germline CDR1 and CDR2 sequences are DFQATT and SNEGSKA (reference sequence). The V segment lost 6 bases and the J segment 10 bases; nucleotides outside the gene matches: 5. The CDR3 spans 11 residues. As DNA, the CDR3 is TGCAGTGCGGGGACAGGGGATTTAGCTTTCTTT. Translation gives CSAGTGDLAFF.

The chain links TRBV3-1 (or the pseudogene TRBV3-2) to TRBJ1-2; D is uncertain. The CDR3 runs 13 residues. V lost 4 bases and J lost 7, with 13 bases in between. Germline CDR1 and CDR2: LGHDT and YNNKEL (reference sequence). CDR3 protein: CASSLRGGLGYTF. Here the CDR3 DNA reads TGTGCCAGCAGCCTCCGGGGAGGGCTTGGCTACACCTTC.

The chain couples TRBV19 to TRBJ1-5; D is perhaps TRBD1 (5 bases). The CDR3 extends over 15 amino acids. Deletions cut 3 bases from V and 2 bases from J, with 11 bases between. Germline V gene data show CDR1 as LNHDA and CDR2 as SQIVND (reference sequence). Here the CDR3 DNA reads TGTGCCAGTAGTATCGGCAGGGTAGGCAATCAGCCCCAGCATTTT. Protein product: CASSIGRVGNQPQHF.

This chain connects TRBV30 to TRBJ1-4; D not certain. The CDR3 loop spans 13 amino acids. V dropped 5 bases and J dropped 1 base, with 8 bases sitting between them. Germline V CDR1 and CDR2: GTSNPN, SVGIG (reference sequence). CDR3: CAWAVRTNEKLFF. In nucleotides, the CDR3 is TGTGCCTGGGCAGTGAGAACTAATGAAAAACTGTTTTTT. Full variable domain (remainder filled in from reference TRBV30 and TRBJ1-4): SQTIHQWPATLVQPVGSPLSLECTVEGTSNPNLYWYRQAAGRGLQLLFYSVGIGQISSEVPQNLSASRPQDRQFILSSKKLLLSDSGFYLCAWAVRTNEKLFFGSGTQLSVL.

The rearrangement uses TRBV5-5 and TRBJ2-3; D perhaps matches TRBD1 (6 bases). Germline V gene data show CDR1 as SGHKS and CDR2 as YYEKEE (reference sequence). The CDR3 consists of 15 residues. V lost 4 bases to trimming and J lost 3 bases, with 15 bases between them. The DNA of the CDR3 is TGTGCCAGCAGCCTCCGGGACACTGGGACAGATACGCAGTATTTT. Protein sequence: CASSLRDTGTDTQYF. Looking up the rest from reference TRBV5-5 and TRBJ2-3 gives the full variable domain: DAGVTQSPTHLIKTRGQQVTLRCSPISGHKSVSWYQQVLGQGPQFIFQYYEKEERGRGNFPDRFSARQFPNYSSELNVNALLLGDSALYLCASSLRDTGTDTQYFGPGTRLTVL.

The chain carries TRBV5-3 and TRBJ1-5, with D maybe TRBD1 (5 bases). Being an ORF, TRBV5-3 has a function that is uncertain. Trimming left V 4 bases short and J 1 base short, with 15 bases between. The CDR3 is 16 residues long. The CDR3 protein is CARSTFRTRSNQPQHF. The DNA for the CDR3 is TGTGCCAGAAGCACATTCCGGACACGGAGCAATCAGCCCCAGCATTTT.

V usage is TRBV2 and J usage is TRBJ1-5; D is perhaps TRBD1 (6 bases). Germline CDR1 and CDR2: SNHLY and FYNNEI. Deletions cut 6 bases from V and 6 bases from J, with 12 bases between. The CDR3 covers 13 residues. CDR3 bases: TGTGCCAGCAGGGCCACAGGGCGTCAGCCCCAGCATTTT. It codes for CASRATGRQPQHF. The whole variable domain, remainder taken from reference TRBV2 and TRBJ1-5, is EPEVTQTPSHQVTQMGQEVILRCVPISNHLYFYWYRQILGQKVEFLVSFYNNEISEKSEIFDDQFSVERPDGSNFTLKIRSTKLEDSAMYFCASRATGRQPQHFGDGTRLSIL.